This T cell receptor (beta chain) was recovered during a study of shared clonotypes between healthy human individuals. Whole-study findings and limits: Memory subsets had estimated richness that was generally smaller than that of naive subsets.

Only CD45RO-negative cells positively selected for CCR7 counted as naive CD8 cells, so terminally differentiated effector memory CD45RA+ cells were excluded. The sample holds one count of this clone. Its antigen is not identified. Deep level was the assay's run setting. The method was immunoSEQ multiplex PCR; TCRdb's version includes in-frame clones alone and lacks a portion of them. Here the sample spans under 700,000 clones, roughly 96% being singletons. Material for sequencing was naive CD8+ T cells sorted from blood. This TCR was recovered from a woman in her twenties or thirties in good health.

This chain's CDR3 is CASSLVQGRGSQSYEQYF. The CDR3 DNA sequence: TGTGCCAGCAGCTTAGTCCAGGGGCGCGGGAGTCAAAGTTACGAGCAGTACTTC. This chain connects TRBV7-6 to TRBJ2-7; tentative D call: TRBD2 (7 bases). This CDR3 is built from 18 residues. Germline V gene sequence: CDR1 SGHVS, CDR2 FNYEAQ. V gave up 1 base and J gave up 4 bases, with 23 bases separating them.